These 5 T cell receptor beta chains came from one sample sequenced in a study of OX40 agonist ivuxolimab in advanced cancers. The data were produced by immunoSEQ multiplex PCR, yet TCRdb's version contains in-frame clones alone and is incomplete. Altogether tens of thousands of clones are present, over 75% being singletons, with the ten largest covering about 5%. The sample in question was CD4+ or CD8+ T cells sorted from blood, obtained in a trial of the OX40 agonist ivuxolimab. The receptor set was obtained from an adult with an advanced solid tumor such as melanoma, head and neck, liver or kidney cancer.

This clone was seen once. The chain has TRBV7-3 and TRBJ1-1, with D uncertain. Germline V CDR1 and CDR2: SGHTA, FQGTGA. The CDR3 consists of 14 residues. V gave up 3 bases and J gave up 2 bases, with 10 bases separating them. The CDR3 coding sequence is TGTGCCAGCAGCTTGACCGCCGCTAACACTGAAGCTTTCTTT. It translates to CASSLTAANTEAFF.

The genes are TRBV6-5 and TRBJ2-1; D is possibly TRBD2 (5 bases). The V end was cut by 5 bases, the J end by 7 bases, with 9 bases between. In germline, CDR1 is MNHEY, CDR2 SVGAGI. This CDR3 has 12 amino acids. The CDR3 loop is CASSRPGNEQFF. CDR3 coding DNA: TGTGCCAGCAGTCGCCCGGGGAATGAGCAGTTCTTC.

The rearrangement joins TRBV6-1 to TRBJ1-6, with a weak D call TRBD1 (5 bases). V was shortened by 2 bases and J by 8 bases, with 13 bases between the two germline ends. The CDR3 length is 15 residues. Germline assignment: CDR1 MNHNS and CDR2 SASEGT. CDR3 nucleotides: TGTGCCAGCAGTGAAACCGGCAGGGTGGATTCACCCCTCCACTTT. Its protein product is CASSETGRVDSPLHF.

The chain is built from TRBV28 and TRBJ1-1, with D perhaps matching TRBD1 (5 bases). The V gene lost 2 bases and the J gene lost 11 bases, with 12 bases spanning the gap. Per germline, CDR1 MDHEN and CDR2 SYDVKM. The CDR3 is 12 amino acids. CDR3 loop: CASSLLGVDAFF. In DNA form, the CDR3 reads TGTGCCAGCAGTTTACTAGGGGTAGACGCTTTCTTT.

This chain's CDR3 is CASTEGSYSYEQYV. CDR3 nucleotides: TGTGCCAGCACTGAAGGATCATACTCCTACGAGCAGTACGTC. The chain combines TRBV2 with TRBJ2-7; no reliable D call. Germline assignment: CDR1 SNHLY and CDR2 FYNNEI. This CDR3 is 14 amino acids long.